Below, 8 T cell receptor beta chains from the same sample are listed, as sequenced in a study of vaccination and CD4 T cells after COVID-19. Antigens of these TCRs are unknown. The Oncomine TCR Beta short-read assay sequenced DNA from cultured CD4+ T cells. Via MiXCR, TCRdb re-called the PCR reads, giving one row per CDR3 protein. Counted here are 15,000 to 17,000 distinct CDR3 sequences, approximately 53% occurring once; the ten biggest clones make up around 12%. Described treatment: roughly ten-day PBMC culture with coronavirus spike peptide pools or control peptides (ViraFEST assay). The sample consisted of CD4+ T cells from blood, cultured in vitro. The receptors stem from a human donor who had recovered from COVID-19.

This clonotype has only a few counts. The rearrangement links TRBV7-9 to TRBJ2-5; 11 positions match TRBD2. V trimming: 3 bases; J trimming: 4 bases; junction bases outside the gene matches: 7. There are 16 residues in the CDR3. In germline, CDR1 is SEHNR, CDR2 FQNEAQ (reference sequence). CDR3 nucleotide sequence: TGTGCCAGCAGCTTTCTAGCGGGGGGATCTAGAGAGACCCAGTACTTC. It codes for CASSFLAGGSRETQYF.

V usage is TRBV2 and J usage is TRBJ1-6, with D perhaps matching TRBD1 (6 bases). Trimming removed 7 bases at V and 10 bases at J, with 14 bases between. Per the germline V gene, CDR1 is SNHLY and CDR2 is FYNNEI. The CDR3 extends over 13 amino acids. The chain's CDR3 is CASTRGGGSPLHF. The CDR3 nucleotides read TGTGCCAGCACCAGAGGTGGGGGCTCACCCCTCCACTTT.

The V call is TRBV7-2, the J call TRBJ2-3; possibly TRBD1 for D (6 bases). The CDR3 length is 16 residues. Germline loops: CDR1 SGHTA, CDR2 FQGNSA. Trimming took off 5 bases at V and 7 bases at J, with 22 bases between the two ends. This CDR3 is CASSAEGVGSVNTQYF. The CDR3 nucleotides are TGTGCCAGCAGCGCCGAGGGGGTTGGTAGCGTTAATACGCAGTATTTT.

CDR3 sequence (DNA): TGTGCCAGCAGCCAAGATGTATGGAGGGGCCGGAACCGATCCACTGAAGCTTTCTTT. It specifies CASSQDVWRGRNRSTEAFF. The chain combines TRBV14 with TRBJ1-1; D is perhaps TRBD1 (5 bases). Germline V gene lookup returns CDR1 SGHDN and CDR2 FVKESK. This CDR3 is built from 19 residues. Between the trimmed V and J ends, which lost 0 bases and 4 bases, there was a span of 24 bases.

This clonotype was seen more than once but under ten times. J is TRBJ1-1 and V is TRBV5-1; 10 nucleotides match TRBD1. CDR3 length: 16 residues. Germline V gene lookup returns CDR1 SGHRS and CDR2 YFSETQ. The V and J ends lost 2 bases and 2 bases, in that order; junction bases with no gene match: 6. The chain's CDR3 is CASSFPTGGGNTEAFF. The CDR3 DNA reads TGCGCCAGCAGCTTCCCGACAGGGGGCGGTAACACTGAAGCTTTCTTT. The full variable domain, its missing parts supplied by reference TRBV5-1 and TRBJ1-1, is KAGVTQTPRYLIKTRGQQVTLSCSPISGHRSVSWYQQTPGQGLQFLFEYFSETQRNKGNFPGRFSGRQFSNSRSEMNVSTLELGDSALYLCASSFPTGGGNTEAFFGQGTRLTVV.

V and J are TRBV7-9 and TRBJ1-2, with D possibly matching TRBD1 (6 bases). V was cut by 2 bases and J by 8 bases, with 15 bases left in between. Germline lookup yields CDR1 SEHNR and CDR2 FQNEAQ (reference sequence). The CDR3 runs 14 residues. The CDR3 reads CASSLSGAGEGYTF. CDR3 DNA sequence: TGTGCCAGCAGCTTATCCGGGGCAGGGGAAGGCTACACCTTC.

V and J are TRBV30 and TRBJ1-2, with TRBD1 identical over 10 bases. The V gene end was trimmed by 2 bases and the J gene end by 2 bases; junction bases not matched to a gene: 5. Germline V gene sequence: CDR1 GTSNPN, CDR2 SVGIG (reference sequence). CDR3 size: 15 residues. The CDR3 DNA follows: TGTGCCTGGAGTCTTCCGACAGGGGGCAACTATGGCTACACCTTC. It is translated as CAWSLPTGGNYGYTF. Variable domain in full (rest from reference TRBV30 and TRBJ1-2): SQTIHQWPATLVQPVGSPLSLECTVEGTSNPNLYWYRQAAGRGLQLLFYSVGIGQISSEVPQNLSASRPQDRQFILSSKKLLLSDSGFYLCAWSLPTGGNYGYTFGSGTRLTVV.

The rearrangement joins TRBV19 to TRBJ1-5; TRBD1 matches 7 bases. The germline V gene encodes CDR1 LNHDA and CDR2 SQIVND (reference sequence). The J segment lost 3 bases and the V segment lost 5 bases, leaving 7 bases of the junction unmatched. The CDR3 is 15 residues long. Here the CDR3 reads CASSVQGSSNQPQHF. In DNA, the CDR3 is TGTGCCAGTAGTGTACAGGGGTCTTCCAATCAGCCCCAGCATTTT.